The 3 T cell receptor beta chains below all came from one sample that was sequenced in a study of blood T cells in healthy people across ages. A second about 7 to 12 cycle PCR used barcoded and J-beta primers. TCRdb reanalysed the 5' RACE reads using MiXCR and keeps one entry per CDR3 protein. Of approximately 2,000,000 distinct CDR3 sequences listed, 30% to 40% were seen once; the top ten hold under 30%. Specimen: blood. The receptors come from a human donor in good health.

The chain links TRBV4-1 to TRBJ2-3; the match to TRBD2 covers 11 bases. With V trimmed by 2 bases and J by 3 bases, 10 bases remained unmatched. The germline gives CDR1 MGHRA, CDR2 YSYEKL. The CDR3 covers 18 residues. CDR3 sequence reads: CASSQTTRLAGRTDTQYF. DNA of the CDR3: TGCGCCAGCAGCCAAACCACCCGACTAGCGGGGAGAACAGATACGCAGTATTTT.

CDR3 protein: CASSLQGGINEQYF. Written as DNA, the CDR3 is TGCGCCAGCAGCTTACAGGGGGGGATAAACGAGCAGTACTTC. This chain links TRBV5-1 with TRBJ2-7, with a weak D call TRBD1 (8 bases). V shed 2 bases and J shed 5 bases, with 14 bases lying between them. Per germline, CDR1 SGHRS and CDR2 YFSETQ. The CDR3 consists of 14 residues.

About this clonotype: This sequence may be a read error, since a much larger clone differs from it by one base. This chain links TRBV7-2 with TRBJ2-1; TRBD1 or TRBD2 may be the D gene (5 bases each). The V gene's germline CDR1 is SGHTA and CDR2 FQGNSA. The CDR3 runs 15 residues. This chain's CDR3 is CASRPGTTSCNEQFF. CDR3 coding DNA: TGTGCCAGCAGGCCCGGGACCACCTCCTGCAATGAGCAGTTCTTC.